A selection of T cell receptor beta chains follows, all from one sample in a study of shared clonotypes between healthy human individuals. Sequencing was performed with immunoSEQ multiplex PCR; in TCRdb, only in-frame clones are kept and a portion is missing. The profile shows about 1.9 million clones, over 85% of them singletons. Input material: naive CD8+ T cells from PBMCs. Source of these receptors: a man between 18 and 35 years old in good health. Some clones in this sample may be carry-over from other donors' samples. Both conserved end residues are part of each CDR3. D genes are given only for firm matches. Rows give clone size only sometimes, using once, few, many, or a class for an expanded clone.

J gene | clone size | V gene | D gene | CDR3 protein | CDR3 DNA
TRBJ2-3 | once | TRBV2 | . | CASRALDNRDTDTQYF | TGTGCCAGCAGGGCCCTGGACAACCGGGACACAGATACGCAGTATTTT
TRBJ1-2 | . | TRBV29-1 | . | CSVPDLGGYTF | TGCAGCGTTCCTGACCTGGGGGGCTACACCTTC
TRBJ2-2 | . | TRBV7-6 | TRBD1 | CASSPIGTGANTGELFF | TGTGCCAGCAGCCCGATTGGGACAGGGGCGAACACCGGGGAGCTGTTTTTT
TRBJ1-2 | . | TRBV4-3 | . | CASSGGPGFFYGYTF | TGCGCCAGCAGCGGGGGTCCGGGATTTTTCTATGGCTACACCTTC
TRBJ2-2 | . | TRBV10-1 | . | CASSFDNTGELFF | TGCGCCAGCAGTTTTGACAACACCGGGGAGCTGTTTTTT
TRBJ2-2 | . | TRBV4-3 | . | CASSQGGPLLNTGELFF | TGCGCCAGCAGCCAAGGGGGTCCACTATTAAACACCGGGGAGCTGTTTTTT
TRBJ2-1 | . | TRBV29-1 | . | CSVIGNEQFF | TGCAGCGTTATCGGAAATGAGCAGTTCTTC
TRBJ1-3 | few | TRBV19 | . | CASSPGLAIYF | TGTGCCAGTAGTCCAGGGTTGGCCATATATTTT
TRBJ2-7 | . | TRBV9 | . | CASSSKAPGEQYF | TGTGCCAGCAGCTCCAAGGCCCCAGGCGAGCAGTACTTC
TRBJ2-7 | . | TRBV27 | . | CASSLGYGNSYEQYF | TGTGCCAGCAGTTTAGGTTACGGGAACTCCTACGAGCAGTACTTC
TRBJ2-2 | once | TRBV4-1 | . | CASSQDMTRVGELFF | TGCGCCAGCAGCCAAGATATGACTAGGGTCGGGGAGCTGTTTTTT
TRBJ2-1 | . | TRBV27 | TRBD2 | CASSPGLAAREQFF | TGTGCCAGCAGTCCGGGACTAGCGGCCCGGGAGCAGTTCTTC
TRBJ1-1 | . | TRBV19 | . | CASSIFATPQTEAFF | TGTGCCAGTAGTATTTTTGCGACACCGCAGACTGAAGCTTTCTTT
TRBJ2-2 | . | TRBV9 | . | CASSVLAETNTGELFF | TGTGCCAGCAGCGTTTTGGCGGAGACGAACACCGGGGAGCTGTTTTTT
TRBJ1-4 | . | TRBV6-5 | TRBD1 | CASSQQGPNEKLFF | TGTGCCAGCAGTCAACAGGGGCCTAATGAAAAACTGTTTTTT
TRBJ1-1 | . | TRBV30 | . | CAWRKRNRQDSNTEAFF | TGTGCCTGGAGGAAAAGAAACCGACAGGACTCGAACACTGAAGCTTTCTTT
TRBJ2-7 | . | TRBV27 | . | CASGDPREQYF | TGTGCCAGCGGGGACCCCCGCGAGCAGTACTTC
TRBJ2-1 | once | TRBV29-1 | TRBD2 | CSVLAGSSYNEQFF | TGCAGCGTTTTAGCGGGGAGCTCCTACAATGAGCAGTTCTTC
TRBJ2-1 | once | TRBV15 | TRBD2 | CATSLEGGLAGGGDEQFF | TGTGCCACCAGCCTTGAGGGAGGGCTAGCGGGAGGGGGCGATGAGCAGTTCTTC
TRBJ1-3 | . | TRBV7-2 | . | CASSPVFSGNTIYF | TGTGCCAGCAGCCCCGTCTTCTCTGGAAACACCATATATTTT
TRBJ2-7 | . | TRBV30 | . | CAWSRNYEQYF | TGTGCCTGGAGCCGTAACTACGAGCAGTACTTC
TRBJ2-5 | . | TRBV27 | TRBD2 | CASRRLAGDWGETQYF | TGTGCCAGCAGAAGACTAGCGGGAGATTGGGGGGAGACCCAGTACTTC
TRBJ2-7 | . | TRBV27 | . | CASSYQGQGGYEQYF | TGTGCCAGCAGTTATCAAGGTCAGGGGGGATACGAGCAGTACTTC
TRBJ2-2 | once | TRBV27 | . | CASSVGSRGSTGELFF | TGTGCCAGCAGTGTAGGATCCAGGGGAAGCACCGGGGAGCTGTTTTTT
TRBJ2-3 | . | TRBV6-1 | TRBD1 | CASSEAQDRRYTDTQYF | TGTGCCAGCAGTGAAGCCCAGGACAGGCGATACACAGATACGCAGTATTTT
TRBJ2-1 | . | TRBV9 | TRBD2 | CASSVAASGGSYNEQFF | TGTGCCAGCAGCGTAGCAGCTAGCGGAGGCTCCTACAATGAGCAGTTCTTC
TRBJ2-3 | . | TRBV7-9 | TRBD1 | CASSGQGSGDTQYF | TGTGCCAGCAGCGGACAGGGCAGTGGCGATACGCAGTATTTT
TRBJ1-2 | . | TRBV9 | . | CASSVVQDYGYTF | TGTGCCAGCAGCGTAGTGCAGGACTATGGCTACACCTTC
TRBJ2-5 | . | TRBV27 | TRBD1 | CASSTTGSQETQYF | TGTGCCAGCAGTACGACAGGGTCCCAAGAGACCCAGTACTTC
TRBJ2-1 | . | TRBV5-6 | TRBD2 | CASSPGLAGENEQFF | TGTGCCAGCAGCCCCGGACTAGCGGGAGAAAATGAGCAGTTCTTC